This entry features one TCR beta chain sequence. Its cognate antigen is unknown. Produced via immunoSEQ multiplex PCR; TCRdb's table is partial and in-frame only. The profile shows some 24,000 clones, approximately 85% of them singletons. The data are from a study of T cells in narcolepsy. About the study: Donors had narcolepsy type 1 or type 2, or were healthy controls.

The CDR3 covers 14 residues. CDR1 and CDR2 from the germline V gene are SGHDT and YYEEEE. The V end was cut by 2 bases, the J end by 3 bases, with 12 bases between. The study, taken as a whole, reports: No autoreactive T cell clone sequences appeared in some memory CD4+ repertoires. Autoreactive HCRT-specific and TRIB2-specific clonotypes were marked in same-patient CSF-versus-blood CD4+ comparisons. Autoreactive clonotypes reportedly recurred in blood of same and different patients, not controls.

This sequence was found in a human donor with narcolepsy. Sequencing was performed on CD45RA- memory CD4+ T cells from PBMCs. This chain uses TRBV5-6 with TRBJ2-7, with a weak D call TRBD2 (6 bases). The CDR3 loop is CASSFRRDFYEQYF. CDR3 in DNA: TGTGCCAGCAGCTTCCGGCGGGATTTCTACGAGCAGTACTTC. Drawing the rest from reference TRBV5-6 and TRBJ2-7, the complete variable domain is DAGVTQSPTHLIKTRGQQVTLRCSPKSGHDTVSWYQQALGQGPQFIFQYYEEEERQRGNFPDRFSGHQFPNYSSELNVNALLLGDSALYLCASSFRRDFYEQYFGPGTRLTVT.